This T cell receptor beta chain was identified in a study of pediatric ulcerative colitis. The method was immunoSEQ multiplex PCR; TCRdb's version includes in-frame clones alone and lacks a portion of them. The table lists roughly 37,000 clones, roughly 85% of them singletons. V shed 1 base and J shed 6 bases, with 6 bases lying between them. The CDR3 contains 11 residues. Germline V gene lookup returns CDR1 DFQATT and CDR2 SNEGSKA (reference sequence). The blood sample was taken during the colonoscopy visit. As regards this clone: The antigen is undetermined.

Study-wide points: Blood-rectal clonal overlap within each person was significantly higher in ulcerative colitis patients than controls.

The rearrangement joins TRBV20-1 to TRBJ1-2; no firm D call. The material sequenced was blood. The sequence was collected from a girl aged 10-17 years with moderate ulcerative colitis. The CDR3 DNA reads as TGCAGTGCTAGAGCGGCGGATGGCTACACCTTC. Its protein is CSARAADGYTF.